These 16 T cell receptor beta chains were sequenced from one sample in a study of blood T cell repertoires in COVID-19. Sequencing used immunoSEQ multiplex PCR; TCRdb keeps in-frame clones, though not all of them. Of approximately 330,000 clones listed, 80% to 90% are singletons. Source material: PBMCs or T cells enriched from blood (not recorded which). Receptor source: a woman in her thirties or forties with acute COVID-19.

J is TRBJ1-6 and V is TRBV25-1, with 7 bases fitting TRBD1. With V trimmed by 4 bases and J by 10 bases, 7 bases remained unmatched. The V gene's germline CDR1 is MGHDK and CDR2 SYGVNS. CDR3 size: 14 residues. The CDR3 region has the DNA TGTGCCAGCAGTGCTTCGGCAGGGGGATCACCCCTCCACTTT. Translating gives CASSASAGGSPLHF.

V is TRBV19 and J is TRBJ1-3, with 9 bases matching TRBD1. This CDR3 is 16 amino acids long. Germline trimming cut 5 bases from V and 0 bases from J; bases unmatched to any gene: 5. Germline V gene lookup returns CDR1 LNHDA and CDR2 SQIVND (reference sequence). The CDR3 is CASSPRTGASGNTIYF. CDR3 DNA sequence: TGTGCCAGTAGTCCGCGGACAGGGGCCTCTGGAAACACCATATATTTT.

This rearrangement joins TRBV27 to TRBJ2-1; 11 nucleotides align to TRBD1. This CDR3 is built from 14 residues. Germline V lookup: CDR1 MNHEY, CDR2 SMNVEV (reference sequence). Trimming at V came to 9 bases and at J to 8 bases, leaving 9 bases not matched to a gene. CDR3 sequence: CASKLGQGADEQFF. The CDR3 nucleotides read TGTGCCAGTAAGTTAGGACAGGGGGCCGATGAGCAGTTCTTC.

The rearrangement links TRBV4-3 to TRBJ2-7, with 7 bases lining up with TRBD1. Germline V CDR1 and CDR2: LGHNA, YSLEER. The CDR3 totals 16 residues. V lost 1 base and J lost 6; bases outside the gene matches: 12. CDR3 DNA sequence: TGCGCCAGCAGCCAAGCCCCCGACAGGGCCCGAAGCGAGCAGTACTTC. Amino acids: CASSQAPDRARSEQYF.

This clone was seen a handful of times. The DNA for the CDR3 is TGTGCCAGCAGCTTCGGGACAGGGGCGAACACTGAAGCTTTCTTT. This codes for CASSFGTGANTEAFF. This sequence joins TRBV9 and TRBJ1-1; 10 bases are shared with TRBD1. CDR3 length: 15 amino acids. Germline assignment: CDR1 SGDLS and CDR2 YYNGEE. V lost 4 bases, J lost 1 base, and 4 bases stayed unmatched.

This chain connects TRBV6-5 to TRBJ2-3, with D perhaps TRBD2 (5 bases). The V and J ends lost 9 bases and 10 bases respectively, with 17 bases between them. The CDR3 runs to 12 residues. From germline, CDR1 is MNHEY and CDR2 SVGAGI. For the CDR3, the DNA is TGTGCCAGTCGGGATTTGAGGGTTCCGCAGTATTTT. This codes for CASRDLRVPQYF.

In its sample, this clone was seen a few times. The V gene is TRBV5-1, the J gene TRBJ2-7; the match to TRBD1 covers 9 bases. The germline V gene encodes CDR1 SGHRS and CDR2 YFSETQ. The CDR3 runs 15 residues. With 4 bases clipped from V and 5 bases from J, the junction kept 10 bases outside the gene matches. The CDR3 region is CASSRQGVDVDEQYF. The CDR3 bases are TGCGCCAGCAGCCGACAGGGGGTAGATGTCGACGAGCAGTACTTC.

The chain employs TRBV3-1 (or the pseudogene TRBV3-2) and TRBJ2-5; D is uncertain. From germline, CDR1 is LGHDT and CDR2 YNNKEL (reference sequence). This CDR3 contains 15 residues. The germline V and J ends were trimmed by 4 bases and 2 bases, with 14 bases remaining between them. DNA for the CDR3: TGTGCCAGCAGCCTCAGGCCTGGGCGTCAAGAGACCCAGTACTTC. As protein: CASSLRPGRQETQYF.

The chain recombines TRBV28 with TRBJ2-3, with TRBD2 matching over 7 bases. From germline, CDR1 is MDHEN and CDR2 SYDVKM. The CDR3 sequence is 16 residues long. The trim removed 8 bases at V and 5 bases at J, leaving 16 bases unmatched. The CDR3 is CASPPLTGGLGDTQYF. The CDR3 DNA reads TGTGCCAGCCCCCCTTTAACGGGGGGACTTGGAGATACGCAGTATTTT.

The chain carries TRBV2 and TRBJ1-2, with no clear D. The CDR3 is made up of 13 amino acids. CDR1 SNHLY and CDR2 FYNNEI come from the germline V gene. V was pared by 3 bases and J by 2 bases, with 7 bases between. This CDR3 reads CASSEYINYGYTF. DNA of the CDR3: TGTGCCAGCAGTGAGTACATCAACTATGGCTACACCTTC.

This clone was seen more than once but under ten times. The chain carries TRBV7-6 and TRBJ1-5, with D unresolved. Germline CDR1 and CDR2: SGHVS and FNYEAQ. The CDR3 covers 15 residues. Trimming took off 3 bases at V and 0 bases at J, with 9 bases between the two ends. CDR3 DNA: TGTGCCAGCAGCTTGGGAGTATATAGCAATCAGCCCCAGCATTTT. This translates into CASSLGVYSNQPQHF.

This clone was recorded a few times. V usage is TRBV7-9 and J usage is TRBJ1-5, with D unresolved. The CDR3 loop spans 12 amino acids. The V end was cut by 5 bases, the J end by 5 bases, with 7 bases between. The germline CDR1 and CDR2 sequences are SEHNR and FQNEAQ (reference sequence). The CDR3 DNA is TGTGCCAGCAGCACTGGAGATCAGCCCCAGCATTTT. Translation gives CASSTGDQPQHF.

This CDR3 is CASSLTAPTYNSPLHF. The CDR3 DNA sequence: TGTGCCAGCAGCCTTACAGCACCCACATATAATTCACCCCTCCACTTT. The rearrangement joins TRBV7-9 to TRBJ1-6; D is unclear. The V end was cut by 5 bases, the J end by 4 bases, with 15 bases between. Germline V gene sequence: CDR1 SEHNR, CDR2 FQNEAQ (reference sequence). The CDR3 is 16 residues long.

The rearrangement links TRBV6-5 to TRBJ1-3, with unresolved D. CDR3 length: 13 residues. V lost 8 bases and J lost 0, with 8 bases in between. CDR1 and CDR2 from the germline V gene are MNHEY and SVGAGI. CDR3 in DNA: TGTGCCAGCCTCCCGGGCTCTGGAAACACCATATATTTT. It translates to CASLPGSGNTIYF.

The chain joins TRBV4-2 to TRBJ2-7; D possibly corresponds to TRBD2 (6 bases). Germline values: CDR1 LGHNA, CDR2 YNFKEQ. Trimming left V 1 base short and J 2 bases short, with 15 bases between. The CDR3 runs to 16 residues. DNA of the CDR3: TGTGCCAGCAGCCAAGGGGTGCATGGACTAACCTACGAGCAGTACTTC. Its translation: CASSQGVHGLTYEQYF.

The chain links TRBV3-1 (or the pseudogene TRBV3-2) to TRBJ2-1; D is perhaps TRBD1 (7 bases). The CDR3 is 16 amino acids. Germline V gene sequence: CDR1 LGHDT, CDR2 YNNKEL (reference sequence). Trimming pared 4 bases from V and 6 bases from J, leaving 19 bases between. CDR3 amino acids: CASSPIPRDRRNEQFF. The CDR3 region has the DNA TGTGCCAGCAGCCCCATACCGCGGGACAGACGCAATGAGCAGTTCTTC.